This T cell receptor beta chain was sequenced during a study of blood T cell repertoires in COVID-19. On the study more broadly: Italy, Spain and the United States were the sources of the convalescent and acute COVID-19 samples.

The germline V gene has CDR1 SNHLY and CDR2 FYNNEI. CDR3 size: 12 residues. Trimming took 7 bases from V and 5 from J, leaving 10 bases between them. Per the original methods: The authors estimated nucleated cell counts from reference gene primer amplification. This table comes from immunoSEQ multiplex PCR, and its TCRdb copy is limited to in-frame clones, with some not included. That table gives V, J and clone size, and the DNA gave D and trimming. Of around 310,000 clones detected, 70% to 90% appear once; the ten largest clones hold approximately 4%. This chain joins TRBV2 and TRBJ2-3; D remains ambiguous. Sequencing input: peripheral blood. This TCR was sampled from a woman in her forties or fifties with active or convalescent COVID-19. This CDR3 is CASNLVLDTQYF. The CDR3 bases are TGTGCCAGCAATTTAGTGCTAGATACGCAGTATTTT.